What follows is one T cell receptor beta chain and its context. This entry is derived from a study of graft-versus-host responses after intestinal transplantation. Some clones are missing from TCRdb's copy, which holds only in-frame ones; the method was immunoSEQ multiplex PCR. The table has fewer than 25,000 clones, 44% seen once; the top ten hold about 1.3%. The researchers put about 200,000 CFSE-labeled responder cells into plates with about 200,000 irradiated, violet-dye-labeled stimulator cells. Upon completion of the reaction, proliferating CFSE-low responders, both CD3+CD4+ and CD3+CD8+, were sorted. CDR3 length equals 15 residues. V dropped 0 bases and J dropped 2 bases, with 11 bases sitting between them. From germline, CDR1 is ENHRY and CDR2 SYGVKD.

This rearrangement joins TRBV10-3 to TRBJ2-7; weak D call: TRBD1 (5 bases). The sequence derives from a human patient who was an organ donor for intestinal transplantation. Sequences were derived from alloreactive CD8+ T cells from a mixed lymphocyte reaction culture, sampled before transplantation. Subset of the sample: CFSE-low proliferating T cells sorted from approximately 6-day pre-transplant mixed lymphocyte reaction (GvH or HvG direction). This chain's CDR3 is CAISESVTGTYEQYF. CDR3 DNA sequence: TGTGCCATCAGTGAGTCGGTAACAGGAACCTACGAGCAGTACTTC.